What follows are 29 T cell receptor beta chains derived from one specimen sequenced in a study of cytomegalovirus exposure and HLA in healthy donors. Researchers ran the PCR with 60 Vbeta and 13 Jbeta primers. Only in-frame clones appear in the TCRdb table, and some are missing; sequencing was by immunoSEQ multiplex PCR. This sample has over 100,000 clones, with under 85% found just once. The sequencing sample was made of PBMCs. The receptors derive from a man aged 25 to 40 in good health and CMV-seropositive.

In this sample, this clone turned up a few times. This chain links TRBV29-1 with TRBJ1-1; possible D gene TRBD1, 6 bases. CDR1 is SQVTM and CDR2 is ANQGSEA in the germline V gene. V lost 5 bases and J 1 base, leaving 14 bases between the germline ends. The CDR3 runs 14 residues. The CDR3 DNA reads TGCAGCGTTAAACCCAGGGGTTCGAACACTGAAGCTTTCTTT. This codes for CSVKPRGSNTEAFF.

Only one count was recorded for this clone. The same CDR3 arises from other DNA sequences in this sample as well. The chain combines TRBV9 with TRBJ2-2; 8 positions agree with TRBD2. This CDR3 contains 16 residues. V shed 0 bases and J 6 bases; nucleotides not matched to a gene: 7. Germline V gene data show CDR1 as SGDLS and CDR2 as YYNGEE. The CDR3 nucleotides are TGTGCCAGCAGCGTAGTTAGCGGGGCCTCACCCGGGGAGCTGTTTTTT. Protein product: CASSVVSGASPGELFF.

This clone was counted only a few times. V is TRBV6-5 and J is TRBJ2-7; possible D gene TRBD1, 5 bases. CDR3 length: 14 amino acids. The V gene's germline CDR1 is MNHEY and CDR2 SVGAGI. Trimming removed 2 bases at V and 6 bases at J, with 14 bases between. In DNA form, the CDR3 reads TGTGCCAGCAGTTACCAATCTCAGGGTGGCGAGCAGTACTTC. Translation gives CASSYQSQGGEQYF.

This sequence joins TRBV5-4 and TRBJ1-2, with 8 bases matching TRBD1. V was pared by 0 bases and J by 8 bases, with 6 bases of the junction left unmatched. CDR1 SGHNT and CDR2 YYREEE come from the germline V gene (reference sequence). The CDR3 extends over 14 amino acids. The CDR3 region is CASSLGWTGQGYTF. Written as DNA, the CDR3 is TGTGCCAGCAGCTTGGGTTGGACAGGGCAGGGCTACACCTTC.

The chain has TRBV29-1 and TRBJ1-1; 8 positions match TRBD1. The CDR3 loop spans 14 amino acids. V was pared by 4 bases and J by 5 bases, with 9 bases of the junction left unmatched. The germline V gene encodes CDR1 SQVTM and CDR2 ANQGSEA. CDR3 protein: CSVAGGGGGTEAFF. The CDR3 DNA sequence: TGCAGCGTTGCAGGGGGCGGCGGAGGGACTGAAGCTTTCTTT. The entire variable domain, with the rest obtained from reference TRBV29-1 and TRBJ1-1, is as follows: SAVISQKPSRDICQRGTSLTIQCQVDSQVTMMFWYRQQPGQSLTLIATANQGSEATYESGFVIDKFPISRPNLTFSTLTVSNMSPEDSSIYLCSVAGGGGGTEAFFGQGTRLTVV.

This clone was seen just once. The V gene is TRBV7-2, the J gene TRBJ2-2, with TRBD2 as a possible D gene (6 bases). Trimming left V 3 bases short and J 2 bases short, with 10 bases between. The germline V gene encodes CDR1 SGHTA and CDR2 FQGNSA. This CDR3 region has 15 residues. The CDR3 region is CASSFVAVNTGELFF. CDR3 bases: TGTGCCAGCAGCTTCGTAGCGGTAAACACCGGGGAGCTGTTTTTT.

Of note for this clone: The junction departs from the called germline gene at one end, perhaps through a read error. The rearrangement joins TRBV6-1 to TRBJ1-2; D is uncertain. The CDR3 sequence is 14 residues long. Germline V gene sequence: CDR1 MNHNS, CDR2 SASEGT. The CDR3: CASSQSSGNYVYTF. The CDR3 bases are TGTGCCAGCAGCCAGTCTTCGGGTAACTATGTCTACACCTTC.

This chain links TRBV28 with TRBJ1-4; 7 bases fit TRBD1. The CDR3 is 15 residues long. Germline V gene lookup returns CDR1 MDHEN and CDR2 SYDVKM. With V trimmed by 4 bases and J by 4 bases, 6 bases remained unmatched. CDR3 loop: CASSSARGVNEKLFF. CDR3 coding DNA: TGTGCCAGCAGTTCGGCCAGGGGGGTTAATGAAAAACTGTTTTTT.

In this sample, this clone turned up once. The chain has TRBV2 and TRBJ2-7; no reliable D call. V dropped 6 bases and J dropped 5 bases, with 11 bases sitting between them. Germline V gives CDR1 SNHLY, CDR2 FYNNEI. This CDR3 region has 12 residues. DNA for the CDR3: TGTGCCAGCAGGGGCATCGGCGACGAGCAGTACTTC. Protein sequence: CASRGIGDEQYF.

The rearrangement links TRBV19 to TRBJ1-5; 7 nucleotides line up with TRBD1. Unmatched junction bases numbered 7, after V lost 5 bases and J lost 6 bases. Germline V gene data show CDR1 as LNHDA and CDR2 as SQIVND (reference sequence). CDR3 length: 14 amino acids. The CDR3 DNA is TGTGCCAGTAGTTATGACAGGGTAGGTCAGCCCCAGCATTTT. Protein: CASSYDRVGQPQHF.

This clone was recorded only once. V usage is TRBV28 and J usage is TRBJ1-6; D is unclear. Germline V lookup: CDR1 MDHEN, CDR2 SYDVKM. The CDR3 runs 17 residues. The ends were cut back, 3 bases at V and 6 bases at J, with 18 bases in the middle. The CDR3 DNA reads as TGTGCCAGCAGTTTTCGCGCGGGGAGGGCCAGTAATTCACCCCTCCACTTT. It translates to CASSFRAGRASNSPLHF.

V is TRBV7-8 and J is TRBJ2-1, with TRBD2 identical over 9 bases. The CDR3 is 15 amino acids. Germline V gives CDR1 SGHVS, CDR2 FQNEAQ. With 5 bases clipped from V and 6 bases from J, the junction kept 8 bases outside the gene matches. CDR3 residues: CASSLGTSYGNEQFF. Here the CDR3 DNA reads TGTGCCAGCAGCCTCGGGACTAGCTACGGCAATGAGCAGTTCTTC.

This clone turned up a few times. The chain links TRBV6-5 to TRBJ2-1, with 7 positions matching TRBD2. In germline, CDR1 is MNHEY, CDR2 SVGAGI. This CDR3 is built from 13 residues. Trimming cost V 8 bases and J 8 bases; bases outside gene matches: 9. The CDR3, as DNA: TGTGCCAGCCTCCTCTTGGGGGGGGATGAGCAGTTCTTC. This encodes CASLLLGGDEQFF.

The chain links TRBV19 to TRBJ2-2; 7 nucleotides line up with TRBD1. This CDR3 is 15 amino acids long. The V gene end was trimmed by 3 bases and the J gene end by 5 bases; junction bases not matched to a gene: 6. Germline V CDR1 and CDR2: LNHDA, SQIVND (reference sequence). The CDR3 DNA sequence: TGTGCCAGTAGTATGGGACAGCGTGGGACCGGGGAGCTGTTTTTT. Its protein product is CASSMGQRGTGELFF.

The V gene is TRBV28, the J gene TRBJ2-2; D is possibly TRBD1 (7 bases). Germline values: CDR1 MDHEN, CDR2 SYDVKM. The CDR3 sequence is 13 residues long. V was trimmed by 6 bases and J by 5 bases, leaving 10 bases between them. CDR3 loop: CASSRGETGELFF. The CDR3 nucleotides are TGTGCCAGCAGCAGGGGGGAGACCGGGGAGCTGTTTTTT.

This clone appeared once. The J gene is TRBJ2-2, the V gene TRBV7-9; no firm D call. Germline V gene lookup returns CDR1 SEHNR and CDR2 FQNEAQ (reference sequence). CDR3 size: 12 residues. Trimming took off 1 base at V and 7 bases at J, with 4 bases between the two ends. CDR3 loop: CASSLVDGELFF. Here the CDR3 DNA reads TGTGCCAGCAGCTTAGTAGACGGGGAGCTGTTTTTT.

The CDR3 loop is CASSVGPGTNTEAFF. The CDR3 DNA is TGTGCCAGCAGCGTAGGACCTGGGACTAACACTGAAGCTTTCTTT. J is TRBJ1-1 and V is TRBV9; possible D gene TRBD1, 5 bases. V lost 0 bases, J lost 2 bases, and 11 bases lay in between. This CDR3 has 15 amino acids. The germline V gene has CDR1 SGDLS and CDR2 YYNGEE.

The rearrangement joins TRBV13 to TRBJ2-6; TRBD1 is a possible D gene (6 bases). The germline gives CDR1 PRHDT, CDR2 FYEKMQ (reference sequence). The CDR3 runs 20 residues. V lost 0 bases to trimming and J lost 0 bases, with 18 bases between them. The CDR3 spells CASSLGQGPYSSSGANVLTF. As DNA, the CDR3 is TGTGCCAGCAGCTTAGGGCAGGGGCCCTACTCCAGCTCTGGGGCCAACGTCCTGACTTTC.

This clone was recorded a few times. The V call is TRBV19, the J call TRBJ1-4, with TRBD1 matching over 8 bases. The trim removed 5 bases at V and 7 bases at J, leaving 6 bases unmatched. From germline, CDR1 is LNHDA and CDR2 SQIVND (reference sequence). The CDR3 is made up of 14 amino acids. The CDR3 here is CASSPRQGTEKLFF. CDR3 nucleotides: TGTGCCAGTAGTCCGAGACAGGGGACTGAAAAACTGTTTTTT.

The chain carries TRBV5-4 and TRBJ1-6, with 7 bases lining up with TRBD1. Trimming took 5 bases from V and 6 from J; bases not matched to a gene: 5. The germline V gene encodes CDR1 SGHNT and CDR2 YYREEE (reference sequence). The CDR3 is 14 amino acids. This CDR3 is CASSSGTVNSPLHF. CDR3 nucleotides: TGTGCCAGCAGTTCCGGGACAGTTAATTCACCCCTCCACTTT.

This clone has more than one count but fewer than ten. The V call is TRBV5-4, the J call TRBJ2-7; 7 positions match TRBD1. V dropped 2 bases and J dropped 2; count of bases not matched to a gene: 1. In germline, CDR1 is SGHNT, CDR2 YYREEE (reference sequence). There are 13 residues in the CDR3. The CDR3 spells CASSFDRAYEQYF. As DNA, the CDR3 is TGTGCCAGCAGCTTTGACAGGGCCTACGAGCAGTACTTC.

V gene TRBV28 combines with J gene TRBJ1-3; D is undetermined. This CDR3 is built from 13 residues. Trimming removed 1 base at V and 2 bases at J, with 3 bases between. CDR1 is MDHEN and CDR2 is SYDVKM in the germline V gene. The CDR3 DNA follows: TGTGCCAGCAGTTTATTTACTGGAAACACCATATATTTT. Protein sequence: CASSLFTGNTIYF.

The chain is built from TRBV7-2 and TRBJ1-3; 7 bases are shared with TRBD1. Germline V lookup: CDR1 SGHTA, CDR2 FQGNSA. V was clipped by 5 bases and J by 2 bases; unmatched bases: 6. The CDR3 extends over 15 amino acids. The CDR3 DNA follows: TGTGCCAGCAGCGGGGCTACAGGGGCTGGAAACACCATATATTTT. It yields the protein CASSGATGAGNTIYF.

CDR3 DNA: TGCGCCAGCAGCCCGGGACAGGGAGGTAGGCAAGAGACCCAGTACTTC. Its protein is CASSPGQGGRQETQYF. This rearrangement joins TRBV5-1 to TRBJ2-5; 9 bases fit TRBD1. The CDR3 sequence is 16 residues long. The germline gives CDR1 SGHRS, CDR2 YFSETQ. The junction had 9 bases not matched to a gene; V was cut back by 4 bases and J by 2 bases. The variable domain in full, completed from reference TRBV5-1 and TRBJ2-5, reads KAGVTQTPRYLIKTRGQQVTLSCSPISGHRSVSWYQQTPGQGLQFLFEYFSETQRNKGNFPGRFSGRQFSNSRSEMNVSTLELGDSALYLCASSPGQGGRQETQYFGPGTRLLVL.

This chain links TRBV5-1 with TRBJ2-7, with 7 bases matching TRBD1. The germline V gene has CDR1 SGHRS and CDR2 YFSETQ. CDR3 length: 16 amino acids. V gave up 0 bases and J gave up 3 bases; unmatched junction bases: 9. The CDR3 protein is CASSLAGSAGGYEQYF. The CDR3 DNA follows: TGCGCCAGCAGCTTGGCCGGAAGCGCAGGGGGCTACGAGCAGTACTTC.

The genes are TRBV7-3 and TRBJ2-3; 8 nucleotides match TRBD2. Germline CDR1 is SGHTA and CDR2 is FQGTGA. V lost 5 bases and J lost 1; bases outside the gene matches: 5. The length of the CDR3 is 15 residues. The CDR3 region is CASSRGTSRTDTQYF. The CDR3 DNA reads as TGTGCCAGCAGCAGAGGGACTAGTCGCACAGATACGCAGTATTTT.

With regard to this clone: Other DNA sequences in the sample encode the same CDR3. The chain combines TRBV9 with TRBJ2-2; TRBD1 might be the D (6 bases). This CDR3 spans 13 amino acids. V lost 5 bases, J lost 9 bases, and 14 bases lay in between. From germline, CDR1 is SGDLS and CDR2 YYNGEE. The CDR3 here is CASSFTTGRELFF. Written as DNA, the CDR3 is TGTGCCAGCAGTTTTACGACAGGCCGGGAGCTGTTTTTT. Together with reference TRBV9 and TRBJ2-2, the CDR3 gives the full variable domain: DSGVTQTPKHLITATGQRVTLRCSPRSGDLSVYWYQQSLDQGLQFLIQYYNGEERAKGNILERFSAQQFPDLHSELNLSSLELGDSALYFCASSFTTGRELFFGEGSRLTVL.

This chain links TRBV7-9 with TRBJ2-3; D is perhaps TRBD2 (5 bases). Between the trimmed V and J ends, which lost 2 bases and 8 bases, there was a span of 11 bases. The CDR3 is made up of 13 amino acids. The germline V gene encodes CDR1 SEHNR and CDR2 FQNEAQ (reference sequence). The CDR3 here is CASSLSSSGTQYF. As DNA, the CDR3 is TGTGCCAGCAGCTTATCTAGCTCGGGTACGCAGTATTTT.

The CDR3 loop is CASSDPPGQGGTGELFF. CDR3 DNA sequence: TGTGCCAGCAGTGATCCCCCGGGACAGGGCGGCACCGGGGAGCTGTTTTTT. This rearrangement joins TRBV25-1 to TRBJ2-2, with 9 bases lining up with TRBD1. The germline gives CDR1 MGHDK, CDR2 SYGVNS. Trimming removed 3 bases from V and 4 bases from J; junction bases left unmatched: 9. The CDR3 consists of 17 residues.